Listed here are 18 T cell receptor beta chains from one sample, sequenced in a study of cytomegalovirus exposure and HLA in healthy donors. Repertoires were generated with immunoSEQ multiplex PCR, while TCRdb's copy carries only in-frame clones and drops some. Of roughly 60,000 clones in the sample, roughly 94% were seen once. The sample was PBMCs. These receptors were collected from a woman aged 18-35 years in good health and CMV-seropositive.

The V and J genes are TRBV5-6 and TRBJ2-5; 12 bases map to TRBD2. After removal of 3 bases from V and 5 bases from J, the junction contained 2 bases not matched to a gene. Germline V lookup: CDR1 SGHDT, CDR2 YYEEEE. The CDR3 runs to 14 residues. As DNA, the CDR3 is TGTGCCAGCAGCTCGGGACTAGCGGGCGAGACCCAGTACTTC. It specifies CASSSGLAGETQYF.

V gene TRBV19 combines with J gene TRBJ2-3; 12 nucleotides match TRBD2. V gave up 9 bases and J gave up 7 bases; unmatched junction bases: 5. Per the germline V gene, CDR1 is LNHDA and CDR2 is SQIVND (reference sequence). The CDR3 length is 13 residues. The CDR3, as DNA: TGTGCCAGCACTAGCGGGGGGTCCCATACGCAGTATTTT. Translation gives CASTSGGSHTQYF.

J is TRBJ1-1 and V is TRBV7-9, with 7 bases identical to TRBD1. The CDR3 contains 13 residues. The ends lost 7 bases at V and 5 bases at J; junction bases unmatched: 7. From germline, CDR1 is SEHNR and CDR2 FQNEAQ (reference sequence). The CDR3 DNA reads as TGTGCCAGCAACCAAGGGGGCTATACTGAAGCTTTCTTT. Encoded protein: CASNQGGYTEAFF. Based on the CDR3 plus reference TRBV7-9 and TRBJ1-1, the full variable domain is DTGVSQNPRHKITKRGQNVTFRCDPISEHNRLYWYRQTLGQGPEFLTYFQNEAQLEKSRLLSDRFSAERPKGSFSTLEIQRTEQGDSAMYLCASNQGGYTEAFFGQGTRLTVV.

The chain recombines TRBV13 with TRBJ2-5, with 8 bases identical to TRBD2. CDR3 length: 14 amino acids. The J segment lost 1 base and the V segment lost 5 bases, leaving 3 bases of the junction unmatched. Germline V gene lookup returns CDR1 PRHDT and CDR2 FYEKMQ (reference sequence). CDR3 bases: TGTGCCAGCAGCGGGCGGGGGGCCCAAGAGACCCAGTACTTC. This codes for CASSGRGAQETQYF.

The chain is built from TRBV30 and TRBJ1-5, with a tentative D call TRBD1 (6 bases). Between the trimmed V and J ends, which lost 4 bases and 5 bases, there was a span of 12 bases. Looked up from germline, CDR1 is GTSNPN and CDR2 is SVGIG (reference sequence). The CDR3 is 13 amino acids. CDR3 sequence (DNA): TGTGCCTGGAAGAACCCAGGGGATCAGCCCCAGCATTTT. The encoded protein is CAWKNPGDQPQHF.

The J gene is TRBJ2-4, the V gene TRBV13; perhaps TRBD1 as D (6 bases). Germline V gene sequence: CDR1 PRHDT, CDR2 FYEKMQ (reference sequence). V was shortened by 1 base and J by 8 bases, with 9 bases between the two germline ends. The CDR3 has 13 amino acids. The CDR3 coding sequence is TGTGCCAGCAGCTTAGACAGGGCGGACATTCAGTACTTC. Encoded protein: CASSLDRADIQYF.

This clone appeared once. The genes are TRBV5-1 and TRBJ2-7; a possible D gene is TRBD2 (6 bases). CDR1 is SGHRS, CDR2 YFSETQ, per germline. The CDR3 consists of 15 residues. Trimming took off 0 bases at V and 2 bases at J, with 12 bases between the two ends. CDR3 amino acids: CASSLGGTGPYEQYF. The CDR3 bases are TGCGCCAGCAGCTTGGGCGGGACGGGTCCCTACGAGCAGTACTTC.

The rearrangement uses TRBV28 and TRBJ2-1; 13 positions match TRBD2. This CDR3 is built from 16 residues. The junction had 10 bases not matched to a gene; V was cut back by 5 bases and J by 9 bases. CDR1 MDHEN and CDR2 SYDVKM come from the germline V gene. In nucleotides, the CDR3 is TGTGCCAGCAGTCCGCCCGGACTAGCGGGAGTCACTGAGCAGTTCTTC. This sequence encodes CASSPPGLAGVTEQFF. Based on the CDR3 plus reference TRBV28 and TRBJ2-1, the full variable domain is DVKVTQSSRYLVKRTGEKVFLECVQDMDHENMFWYRQDPGLGLRLIYFSYDVKMKEKGDIPEGYSVSREKKERFSLILESASTNQTSMYLCASSPPGLAGVTEQFFGPGTRLTVL.

V gene TRBV19 combines with J gene TRBJ2-1; TRBD2 matches 13 bases. Germline CDR1 LNHDA, CDR2 SQIVND (reference sequence). The CDR3 extends over 18 amino acids. The J segment lost 0 bases and the V segment lost 7 bases, leaving 9 bases of the junction unmatched. CDR3 sequence: CASTETSGRIISYNEQFF. The CDR3 DNA sequence: TGTGCCAGTACCGAGACTAGCGGGAGGATAATCTCCTACAATGAGCAGTTCTTC. The full variable domain, in which reference TRBV19 and TRBJ2-1 provide the parts outside the CDR3, is DGGITQSPKYLFRKEGQNVTLSCEQNLNHDAMYWYRQDPGQGLRLIYYSQIVNDFQKGDIAEGYSVSREKKESFPLTVTSAQKNPTAFYLCASTETSGRIISYNEQFFGPGTRLTVL.

The J gene is TRBJ2-1, the V gene TRBV5-1; 9 bases agree with TRBD2. The junction had 3 bases not matched to a gene; V was cut back by 0 bases and J by 2 bases. Germline values: CDR1 SGHRS, CDR2 YFSETQ. The CDR3 is made up of 16 amino acids. DNA for the CDR3: TGCGCCAGCAGCTTGGGCGGGGGGGCGGCCTACAATGAGCAGTTCTTC. Translated, it gives CASSLGGGAAYNEQFF.

This rearrangement joins TRBV6-5 to TRBJ1-2; 7 nucleotides align to TRBD1. Germline CDR1 is MNHEY and CDR2 is SVGAGI. J lost 5 bases, V lost 2 bases, and 5 bases had no gene match. The CDR3 extends over 14 amino acids. CDR3 in DNA: TGTGCCAGCAGTTACCGAGGGACAGATTATGGCTACACCTTC. The encoded protein is CASSYRGTDYGYTF.

This chain joins TRBV19 and TRBJ2-1, with D possibly matching TRBD2 (6 bases). V was cut by 1 base and J by 2 bases, with 12 bases left in between. This CDR3 is built from 16 residues. The germline gives CDR1 LNHDA, CDR2 SQIVND (reference sequence). The CDR3 sequence is CASSIGRETPYNEQFF. For the CDR3, the DNA is TGTGCCAGTAGTATAGGTCGGGAGACGCCCTACAATGAGCAGTTCTTC. Full variable domain (rest looked up from reference TRBV19 and TRBJ2-1): DGGITQSPKYLFRKEGQNVTLSCEQNLNHDAMYWYRQDPGQGLRLIYYSQIVNDFQKGDIAEGYSVSREKKESFPLTVTSAQKNPTAFYLCASSIGRETPYNEQFFGPGTRLTVL.

The rearrangement joins TRBV28 to TRBJ1-2, with 12 bases that match TRBD1. The germline V gene has CDR1 MDHEN and CDR2 SYDVKM. The CDR3 extends over 16 amino acids. V lost 4 bases and J lost 7; bases outside the gene matches: 10. The CDR3: CASSSPPPGQGAGYTF. The CDR3 DNA sequence: TGTGCCAGCAGTTCCCCACCCCCGGGACAGGGGGCTGGCTACACCTTC.

The V and J genes are TRBV9 and TRBJ2-5, with D possibly being TRBD2 (6 bases). CDR1 is SGDLS and CDR2 is YYNGEE in the germline V gene. The CDR3 spans 13 residues. The V gene lost 2 bases and the J gene lost 3 bases, with 8 bases spanning the gap. CDR3 sequence reads: CASSVGEEETQYF. CDR3 DNA sequence: TGTGCCAGCAGCGTTGGGGAGGAAGAGACCCAGTACTTC.

The genes are TRBV5-1 and TRBJ2-3, with D possibly TRBD1 on 6 matching bases. V dropped 3 bases and J dropped 2 bases, with 13 bases sitting between them. Germline V gene sequence: CDR1 SGHRS, CDR2 YFSETQ. CDR3 length: 15 residues. CDR3 amino acids: CASSSDRTNTDTQYF. For the CDR3, the DNA is TGCGCCAGCAGCTCGGACAGAACGAACACAGATACGCAGTATTTT.

The chain uses TRBV6-5 and TRBJ2-3, with TRBD1 matching 8 bases. The CDR3 covers 14 residues. Germline CDR1 is MNHEY and CDR2 is SVGAGI. After removal of 2 bases from V and 6 bases from J, the junction contained 4 bases not matched to a gene. The CDR3, as DNA: TGTGCCAGCAGTTACCTTCAGGGGGCCGATACGCAGTATTTT. Translating gives CASSYLQGADTQYF.

The rearrangement uses TRBV5-4 and TRBJ2-2, with D unresolved. The V gene lost 1 base and the J gene lost 8 bases, with 9 bases spanning the gap. The CDR3 is 13 residues long. Germline V gene data show CDR1 as SGHNT and CDR2 as YYREEE (reference sequence). CDR3 DNA sequence: TGTGCCAGCAGCTTGCTCGTTAGTGGGGAGCTGTTTTTT. Protein product: CASSLLVSGELFF. Full variable domain (remainder filled in from reference TRBV5-4 and TRBJ2-2): ETGVTQSPTHLIKTRGQQVTLRCSSQSGHNTVSWYQQALGQGPQFIFQYYREEENGRGNFPPRFSGLQFPNYSSELNVNALELDDSALYLCASSLLVSGELFFGEGSRLTVL.

This clone was picked up one time. V usage is TRBV11-2 and J usage is TRBJ2-1; D not resolved. V gave up 3 bases and J gave up 3 bases, with 6 bases separating them. Germline loops: CDR1 SGHAT, CDR2 FQNNGV. This CDR3 region has 13 residues. The CDR3 sequence: CASSFELYNEQFF. CDR3 nucleotide sequence: TGTGCCAGCAGCTTTGAGCTCTACAATGAGCAGTTCTTC.